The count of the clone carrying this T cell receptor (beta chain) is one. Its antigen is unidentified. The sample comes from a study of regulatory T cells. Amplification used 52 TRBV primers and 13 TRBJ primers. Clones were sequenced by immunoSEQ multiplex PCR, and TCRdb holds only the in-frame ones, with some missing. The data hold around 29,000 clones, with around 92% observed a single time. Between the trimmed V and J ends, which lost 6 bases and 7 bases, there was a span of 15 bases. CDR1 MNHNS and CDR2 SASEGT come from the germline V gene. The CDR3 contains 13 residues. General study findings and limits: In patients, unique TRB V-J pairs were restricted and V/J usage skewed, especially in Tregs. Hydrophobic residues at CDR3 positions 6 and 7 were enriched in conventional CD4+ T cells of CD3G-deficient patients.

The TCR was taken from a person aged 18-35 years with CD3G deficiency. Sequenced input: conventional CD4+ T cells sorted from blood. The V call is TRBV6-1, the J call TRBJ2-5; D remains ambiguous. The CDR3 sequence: CASSSSRIGTQYF. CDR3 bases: TGTGCCAGCAGCAGCAGCAGGATTGGGACCCAGTACTTC.